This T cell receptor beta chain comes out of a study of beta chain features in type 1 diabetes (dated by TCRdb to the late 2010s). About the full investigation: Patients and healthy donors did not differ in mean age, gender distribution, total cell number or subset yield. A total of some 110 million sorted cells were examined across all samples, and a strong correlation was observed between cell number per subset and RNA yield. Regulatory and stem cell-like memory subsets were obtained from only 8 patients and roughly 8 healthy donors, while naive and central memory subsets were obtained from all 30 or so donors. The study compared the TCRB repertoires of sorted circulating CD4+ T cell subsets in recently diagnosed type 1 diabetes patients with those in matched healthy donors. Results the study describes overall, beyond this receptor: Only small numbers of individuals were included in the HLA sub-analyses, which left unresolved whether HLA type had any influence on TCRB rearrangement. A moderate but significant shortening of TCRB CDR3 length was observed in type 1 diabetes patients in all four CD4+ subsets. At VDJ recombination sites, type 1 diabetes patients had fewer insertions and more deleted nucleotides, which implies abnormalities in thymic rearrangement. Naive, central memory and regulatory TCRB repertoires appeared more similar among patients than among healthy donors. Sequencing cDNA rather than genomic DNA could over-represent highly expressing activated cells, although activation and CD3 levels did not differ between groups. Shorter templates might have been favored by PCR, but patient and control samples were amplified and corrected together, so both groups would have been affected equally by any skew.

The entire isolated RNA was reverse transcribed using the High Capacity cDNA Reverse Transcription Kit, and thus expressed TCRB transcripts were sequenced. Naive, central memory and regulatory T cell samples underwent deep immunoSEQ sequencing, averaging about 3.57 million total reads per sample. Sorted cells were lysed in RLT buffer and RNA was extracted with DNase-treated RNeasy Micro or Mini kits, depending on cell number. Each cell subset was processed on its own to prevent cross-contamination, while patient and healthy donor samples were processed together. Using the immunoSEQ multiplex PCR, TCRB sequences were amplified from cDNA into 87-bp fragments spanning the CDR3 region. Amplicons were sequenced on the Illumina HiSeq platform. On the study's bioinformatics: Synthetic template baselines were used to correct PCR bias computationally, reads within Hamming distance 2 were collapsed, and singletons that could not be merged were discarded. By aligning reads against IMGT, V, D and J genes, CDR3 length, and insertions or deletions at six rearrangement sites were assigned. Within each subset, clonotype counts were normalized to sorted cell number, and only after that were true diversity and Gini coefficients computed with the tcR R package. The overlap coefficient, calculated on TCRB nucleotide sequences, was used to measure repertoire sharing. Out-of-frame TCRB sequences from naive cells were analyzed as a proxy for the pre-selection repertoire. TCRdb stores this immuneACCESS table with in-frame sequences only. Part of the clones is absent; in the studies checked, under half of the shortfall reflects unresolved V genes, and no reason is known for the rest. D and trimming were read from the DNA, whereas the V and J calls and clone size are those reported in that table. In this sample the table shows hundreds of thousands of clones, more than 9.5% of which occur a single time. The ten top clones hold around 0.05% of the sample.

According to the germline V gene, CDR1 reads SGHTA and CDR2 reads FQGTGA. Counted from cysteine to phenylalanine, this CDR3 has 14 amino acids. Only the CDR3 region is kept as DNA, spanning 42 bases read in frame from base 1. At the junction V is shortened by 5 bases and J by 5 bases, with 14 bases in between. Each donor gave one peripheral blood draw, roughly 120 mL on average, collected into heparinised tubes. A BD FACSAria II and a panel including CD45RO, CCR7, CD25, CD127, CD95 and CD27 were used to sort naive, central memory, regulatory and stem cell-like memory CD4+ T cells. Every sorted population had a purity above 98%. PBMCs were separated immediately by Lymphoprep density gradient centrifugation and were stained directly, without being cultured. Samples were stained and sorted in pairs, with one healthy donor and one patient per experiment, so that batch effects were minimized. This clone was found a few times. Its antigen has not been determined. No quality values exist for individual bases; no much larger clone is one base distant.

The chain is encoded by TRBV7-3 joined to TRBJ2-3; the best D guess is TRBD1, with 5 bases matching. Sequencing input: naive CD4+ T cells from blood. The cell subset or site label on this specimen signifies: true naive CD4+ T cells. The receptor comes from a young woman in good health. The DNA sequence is TGTGCCAGCAGCCCCGGAACAGGAGTAGATACGCAGTATTTT. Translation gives CASSPGTGVDTQYF.